The present TCR beta chain was sequenced within a study of sequential checkpoint blockade in melanoma. Overall study: More than 20 patients had matched tumor biopsies before treatment and at week 13 after nivolumab or ipilimumab alone.

As for treatment: randomized to nivolumab then ipilimumab (arm A) or the reverse (arm B). The repertoire was sequenced with immunoSEQ multiplex PCR; TCRdb's copy has only in-frame clones and lacks some. The sample has roughly 18,000 clones, 65% to 75% seen once; the top ten hold around 5%. Germline CDR1 and CDR2: KGHSH and LQKENI. The CDR3 contains 16 residues. The V segment lost 3 bases and the J segment 5 bases; nucleotides outside the gene matches: 10. The study, taken as a whole, reports: Response in arm A was associated with pretreatment TIL clonality. Mutational load did not correlate with tumor T-cell fraction or clonality.

Worth noting for this clone: What it binds is not known.

The starting material was tumor tissue (inferred from file names), obtained from a patient given nivolumab and ipilimumab in sequence. The TCR comes from a human donor with melanoma. V usage is TRBV18 and J usage is TRBJ1-5; 7 bases are a match to TRBD1. The CDR3 protein is CASSPGSRGTYQPQHF. CDR3 DNA sequence: TGTGCCAGCTCACCGGGGTCCAGGGGGACCTATCAGCCCCAGCATTTT.